What follows are 26 T cell receptor beta chains derived from one specimen sequenced in a study of T cell changes during pregnancy in multiple sclerosis. Some clones are missing from TCRdb's copy, which holds only in-frame ones; the method was immunoSEQ multiplex PCR. The sample lists about 79,000 clones, just over 90% seen once, with approximately 0.47% in the top ten. The sequenced sample was CD4+ T cells from peripheral blood mononuclear cells, obtained in the second trimester of pregnancy. Source of these receptors: a female donor with multiple sclerosis, enrolled in a pregnancy study.

The chain has TRBV5-6 and TRBJ1-1; D is undetermined. Germline CDR1 reads SGHDT; CDR2 reads YYEEEE. The CDR3 runs to 12 residues. V lost 5 bases and J lost 4, with 9 bases in between. The CDR3 DNA reads TGTGCCAGCAGTCGTCCGTCCACTGAAGCTTTCTTT. This sequence encodes CASSRPSTEAFF.

J is TRBJ1-5 and V is TRBV15, with TRBD1 as a possible D gene (6 bases). CDR1 and CDR2 from the germline V gene are LNHNV and YYDKDF (reference sequence). This CDR3 comprises 17 residues. The V end was cut by 0 bases, the J end by 0 bases, with 12 bases between. This CDR3 reads CATSRDLRQVSNQPQHF. The CDR3 nucleotides read TGTGCCACCAGCAGAGACCTAAGACAGGTTAGCAATCAGCCCCAGCATTTT. Looking up the rest from reference TRBV15 and TRBJ1-5 gives the full variable domain: DAMVIQNPRYQVTQFGKPVTLSCSQTLNHNVMYWYQQKSSQAPKLLFHYYDKDFNNEADTPDNFQSRRPNTSFCFLDIRSPGLGDTAMYLCATSRDLRQVSNQPQHFGDGTRLSIL.

The rearrangement joins TRBV6-5 to TRBJ2-7; 8 bases map to TRBD2. CDR1 is MNHEY, CDR2 SVGAGI, per germline. Unmatched junction bases numbered 4, after V lost 6 bases and J lost 3 bases. The CDR3 runs to 13 residues. The CDR3 reads CASRLAGHYEQYF. CDR3 sequence (DNA): TGTGCCAGCAGGCTAGCGGGCCACTACGAGCAGTACTTC.

The chain employs TRBV29-1 and TRBJ2-2; 10 bases line up with TRBD1. V was clipped by 1 base and J by 6 bases; unmatched bases: 11. Germline V gene data show CDR1 as SQVTM and CDR2 as ANQGSEA. This CDR3 is 17 amino acids long. The DNA for the CDR3 is TGCAGCGTTGAAGCACCGGGACAGGGGTGGGTCCCCGGGGAGCTGTTTTTT. It codes for CSVEAPGQGWVPGELFF.

This clone was counted a single time. V is TRBV7-2 and J is TRBJ1-5; D call uncertain. Germline V CDR1 and CDR2: SGHTA, FQGNSA. Between the trimmed V and J ends, which lost 4 bases and 2 bases, there was a span of 6 bases. This CDR3 contains 13 residues. CDR3 loop: CASSSQGNQPQHF. The CDR3 bases are TGTGCCAGCAGCTCCCAGGGCAATCAGCCCCAGCATTTT. The variable domain in full, with the rest retrieved from reference TRBV7-2 and TRBJ1-5, is GAGVSQSPSNKVTEKGKDVELRCDPISGHTALYWYRQSLGQGLEFLIYFQGNSAPDKSGLPSDRFSAERTGGSVSTLTIQRTQQEDSAVYLCASSSQGNQPQHFGDGTRLSIL.

The V and J genes are TRBV28 and TRBJ1-5, with 8 nucleotides matching TRBD1. The germline gives CDR1 MDHEN, CDR2 SYDVKM. With 6 bases clipped from V and 10 bases from J, the junction kept 11 bases outside the gene matches. The CDR3 contains 14 residues. CDR3 DNA sequence: TGTGCCAGCAGCTATACAGGGGGAAAAACCCCCCAGCATTTT. This sequence encodes CASSYTGGKTPQHF.

This clone appeared a single time. The CDR3 coding sequence is TGTGCCAGCAGACTGAACTTATACTATGGCTACACCTTC. Amino acids: CASRLNLYYGYTF. This chain joins TRBV28 and TRBJ1-2; D gene ambiguous. V was shortened by 6 bases and J by 3 bases, with 11 bases between the two germline ends. This CDR3 is 13 amino acids long. CDR1 MDHEN and CDR2 SYDVKM come from the germline V gene.

V is TRBV12-5 and J is TRBJ1-5; 9 bases map to TRBD1. V lost 5 bases and J lost 1; bases outside the gene matches: 6. The germline V gene has CDR1 LGHNT and CDR2 FRNRAP. CDR3 length equals 16 residues. CDR3 loop: CASGMRTGVSNQPQHF. DNA for the CDR3: TGTGCTAGTGGTATGAGGACAGGGGTGAGCAATCAGCCCCAGCATTTT.

This clone appeared once. The rearrangement joins TRBV13 to TRBJ1-2; 11 bases match TRBD1. Germline CDR1 reads PRHDT; CDR2 reads FYEKMQ (reference sequence). The trim removed 4 bases at V and 4 bases at J, leaving 2 bases unmatched. The CDR3 length is 14 residues. The CDR3 bases are TGTGCCAGCAGCTGGGGACAGGGGGGCTATGGCTACACCTTC. Translating gives CASSWGQGGYGYTF.

This clone was detected only once. This chain links TRBV30 with TRBJ2-7; D might be TRBD2 (6 bases). Germline V CDR1 and CDR2: GTSNPN, SVGIG (reference sequence). Trimming removed 4 bases at V and 0 bases at J, with 13 bases between. The CDR3 is 14 residues long. CDR3 sequence (DNA): TGTGCCTGGAATGGGGACTTCCTCTCCTACGAGCAGTACTTC. It is translated as CAWNGDFLSYEQYF.

The chain is built from TRBV5-4 and TRBJ2-5; D gene unclear. Germline CDR1 is SGHNT and CDR2 is YYREEE (reference sequence). V lost 3 bases, J lost 2 bases, and 11 bases lay in between. The CDR3 has 14 amino acids. The CDR3 loop is CASSSRVNQETQYF. The CDR3 DNA sequence: TGTGCCAGCAGCTCTCGGGTGAATCAAGAGACCCAGTACTTC.

This CDR3 is CASRPGTSDLRQYF. The CDR3, as DNA: TGTGCCAGCAGACCCGGGACTAGCGACTTGCGGCAGTACTTC. V gene TRBV28 combines with J gene TRBJ2-7; the match to TRBD2 covers 10 bases. The germline CDR1 and CDR2 sequences are MDHEN and SYDVKM. V was pared by 6 bases and J by 9 bases, with 11 bases of the junction left unmatched. The CDR3 covers 14 residues.

The genes are TRBV5-4 and TRBJ2-5; TRBD2 agrees at 10 bases. The CDR3 covers 16 residues. The ends lost 1 base at V and 1 base at J; junction bases unmatched: 4. Germline V gene data show CDR1 as SGHNT and CDR2 as YYREEE (reference sequence). CDR3 residues: CASSLSSSGGQETQYF. Written as DNA, the CDR3 is TGTGCCAGCAGCTTGTCTTCTAGCGGGGGCCAAGAGACCCAGTACTTC.

The CDR3 coding sequence is TGTGCCAGCAAACAACCGAACACCGGGGAGCTGTTTTTT. Encoded protein: CASKQPNTGELFF. This sequence joins TRBV7-2 and TRBJ2-2; the D is unclear. The CDR3 totals 13 residues. Trimming shortened V by 7 bases and J by 0 bases, and 6 bases separated the two germline ends. Germline CDR1 and CDR2: SGHTA and FQGNSA.

The count of this clone is one. V and J are TRBV19 and TRBJ1-5, with TRBD1 identical over 7 bases. There are 16 residues in the CDR3. V was clipped by 4 bases and J by 6 bases; unmatched bases: 12. CDR1 is LNHDA, CDR2 SQIVND, per germline (reference sequence). CDR3 amino acids: CASSSGGQWWVQPQHF. The CDR3 nucleotides read TGTGCCAGTAGTAGTGGGGGACAGTGGTGGGTTCAGCCCCAGCATTTT.

The chain has TRBV29-1 and TRBJ2-5; 8 bases map to TRBD2. Per germline, CDR1 SQVTM and CDR2 ANQGSEA. The CDR3 runs 14 residues. The V and J ends lost 6 bases and 5 bases, in that order; junction bases with no gene match: 11. This chain's CDR3 is CSVGRGGLGETQYF. The CDR3 coding sequence is TGCAGCGTCGGCCGGGGGGGCCTCGGGGAGACCCAGTACTTC.

The J gene is TRBJ2-7, the V gene TRBV18; a possible D gene is TRBD1 (5 bases). The germline V and J ends were trimmed by 0 bases and 5 bases, with 14 bases remaining between them. This CDR3 region has 15 residues. The germline V gene has CDR1 KGHSH and CDR2 LQKENI. This CDR3 reads CASSPPSLSRDEQYF. The CDR3 DNA follows: TGTGCCAGCTCACCACCGAGCCTATCCAGGGACGAGCAGTACTTC.

This chain connects TRBV10-3 to TRBJ1-2; D uncertain. Trimming stripped 7 bases from V and 8 bases from J, with 17 bases between. CDR3 length equals 13 residues. Germline CDR1 is ENHRY and CDR2 is SYGVKD. CDR3 sequence reads: CAITVGRSVGYTF. CDR3 nucleotide sequence: TGTGCCATCACGGTAGGCAGGTCCGTCGGCTACACCTTC.

The chain carries TRBV6-5 and TRBJ2-4; 10 bases fit TRBD1. With 7 bases clipped from V and 5 bases from J, the junction kept 8 bases outside the gene matches. This CDR3 contains 15 residues. Germline V gene lookup returns CDR1 MNHEY and CDR2 SVGAGI. The CDR3 loop reads CASTRTGTGENIQYF. The CDR3 DNA reads TGTGCCAGCACCAGAACCGGGACAGGGGAAAACATTCAGTACTTC.

J is TRBJ1-6 and V is TRBV11-1; D is unresolved. The germline V and J ends were trimmed by 5 bases and 7 bases, with 9 bases remaining between them. The CDR3 is 13 amino acids. Germline-derived CDR1 and CDR2 are SGHAT and FQDESV (reference sequence). The DNA for the CDR3 is TGTGCCAGCAGCCTAGGCCAGAATTCACCCCTCCACTTT. This encodes CASSLGQNSPLHF.

In DNA, the CDR3 is TGCGCCAGCAGCCGAGCGGTCACCGGGGAGCTGTTTTTT. Translating it yields CASSRAVTGELFF. The V and J genes are TRBV5-1 and TRBJ2-2, with a tentative D call TRBD2 (5 bases). Between the trimmed V and J ends, which lost 4 bases and 4 bases, there was a span of 8 bases. The CDR3 length is 13 residues. Germline V gene lookup returns CDR1 SGHRS and CDR2 YFSETQ.

As regards this clone: The sample has other DNA sequences that encode this CDR3 too. Written as DNA, the CDR3 is TGTGCCTGGAGCCGAGGGGGATACGAGCAGTACTTC. It codes for CAWSRGGYEQYF. The chain carries TRBV30 and TRBJ2-7, with D maybe TRBD1 (6 bases). The V gene's germline CDR1 is GTSNPN and CDR2 SVGIG (reference sequence). The germline V and J ends were trimmed by 3 bases and 4 bases, with 10 bases remaining between them. The CDR3 runs to 12 residues.

This chain joins TRBV30 and TRBJ2-2, with D tentatively TRBD1 (5 bases). Germline-derived CDR1 and CDR2 are GTSNPN and SVGIG (reference sequence). V lost 2 bases to trimming and J lost 4 bases, with 11 bases between them. The CDR3 is 14 residues long. The CDR3 reads CAWSRGPSTGELFF. The CDR3 DNA reads as TGTGCCTGGAGTAGGGGCCCGAGCACCGGGGAGCTGTTTTTT.

This clone has only a few counts. This chain joins TRBV2 and TRBJ2-6; 7 nucleotides match TRBD1. CDR3 size: 15 residues. Germline CDR1 reads SNHLY; CDR2 reads FYNNEI. J was trimmed by 2 bases and V by 7 bases; bases with no gene match: 5. The CDR3 here is CASKGQLAGANVLTF. The CDR3, as DNA: TGTGCCAGCAAGGGACAGTTGGCTGGGGCCAACGTCCTGACTTTC.

In its sample, this clone was seen once. This chain joins TRBV5-4 and TRBJ2-1, with 8 bases that match TRBD2. The germline V gene encodes CDR1 SGHNT and CDR2 YYREEE (reference sequence). V lost 0 bases and J lost 6; bases outside the gene matches: 5. This CDR3 has 15 amino acids. DNA of the CDR3: TGTGCCAGCAGCTTGGTCGGGGCGGGGGGCAATGAGCAGTTCTTC. Translation: CASSLVGAGGNEQFF. The full variable domain, with the rest looked up from reference TRBV5-4 and TRBJ2-1, is ETGVTQSPTHLIKTRGQQVTLRCSSQSGHNTVSWYQQALGQGPQFIFQYYREEENGRGNFPPRFSGLQFPNYSSELNVNALELDDSALYLCASSLVGAGGNEQFFGPGTRLTVL.

CDR3 in amino acids: CASSLAEGRSTGYTF. CDR3 DNA: TGCGCCAGCAGCTTGGCCGAGGGTAGAAGTACGGGCTACACCTTC. This rearrangement joins TRBV5-1 to TRBJ1-2, with D unresolved. Trimming stripped 0 bases from V and 8 bases from J, with 17 bases between. The CDR3 spans 15 residues. CDR1 is SGHRS, CDR2 YFSETQ, per germline.